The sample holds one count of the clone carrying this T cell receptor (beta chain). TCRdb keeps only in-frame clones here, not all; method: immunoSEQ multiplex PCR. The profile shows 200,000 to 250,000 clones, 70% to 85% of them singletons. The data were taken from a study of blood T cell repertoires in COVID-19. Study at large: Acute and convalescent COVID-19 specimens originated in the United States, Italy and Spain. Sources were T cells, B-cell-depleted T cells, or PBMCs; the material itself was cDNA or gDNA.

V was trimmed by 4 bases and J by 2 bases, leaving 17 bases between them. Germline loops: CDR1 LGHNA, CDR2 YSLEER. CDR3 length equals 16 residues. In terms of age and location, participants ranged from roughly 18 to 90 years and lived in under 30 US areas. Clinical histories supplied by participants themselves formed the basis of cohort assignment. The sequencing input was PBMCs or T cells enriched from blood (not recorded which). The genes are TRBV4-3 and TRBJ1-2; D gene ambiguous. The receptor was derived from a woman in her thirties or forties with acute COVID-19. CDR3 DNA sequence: TGCGCCAGCAGCCCAGAGGCGACGGCTAGGAACTATGGCTACACCTTC. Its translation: CASSPEATARNYGYTF.